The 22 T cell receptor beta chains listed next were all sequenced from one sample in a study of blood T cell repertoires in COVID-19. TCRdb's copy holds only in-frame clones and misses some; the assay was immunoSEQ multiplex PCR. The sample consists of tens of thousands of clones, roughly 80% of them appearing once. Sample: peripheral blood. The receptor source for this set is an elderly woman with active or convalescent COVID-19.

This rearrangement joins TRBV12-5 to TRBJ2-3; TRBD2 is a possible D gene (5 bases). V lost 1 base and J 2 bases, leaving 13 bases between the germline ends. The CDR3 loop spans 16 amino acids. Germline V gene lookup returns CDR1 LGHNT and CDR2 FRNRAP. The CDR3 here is CASGLGLAENTDTQYF. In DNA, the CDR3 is TGTGCTAGTGGTTTGGGTCTAGCAGAGAACACAGATACGCAGTATTTT.

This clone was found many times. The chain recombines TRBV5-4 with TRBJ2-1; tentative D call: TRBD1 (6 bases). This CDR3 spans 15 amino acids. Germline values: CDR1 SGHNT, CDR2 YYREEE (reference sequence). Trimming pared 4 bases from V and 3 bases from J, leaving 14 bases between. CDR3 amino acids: CASSPTGGHYNEQFF. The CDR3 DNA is TGTGCCAGCAGCCCGACAGGAGGCCACTACAATGAGCAGTTCTTC. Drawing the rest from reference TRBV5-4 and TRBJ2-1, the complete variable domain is ETGVTQSPTHLIKTRGQQVTLRCSSQSGHNTVSWYQQALGQGPQFIFQYYREEENGRGNFPPRFSGLQFPNYSSELNVNALELDDSALYLCASSPTGGHYNEQFFGPGTRLTVL.

The CDR3 nucleotides read TGTGCCAGCAGCTTTACCCCAGCGGTGACAGATACGCAGTATTTT. Its translation: CASSFTPAVTDTQYF. The chain combines TRBV7-2 with TRBJ2-3, with D perhaps matching TRBD2 (5 bases). CDR1 SGHTA and CDR2 FQGNSA come from the germline V gene. Trimming removed 3 bases from V and 3 bases from J, with 13 bases in between. The CDR3 totals 15 residues.

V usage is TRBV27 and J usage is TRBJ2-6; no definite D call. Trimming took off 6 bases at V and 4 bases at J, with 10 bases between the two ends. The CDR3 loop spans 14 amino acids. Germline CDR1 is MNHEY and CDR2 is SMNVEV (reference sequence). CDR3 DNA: TGTGCCAGCAGACAGACGGCCGGGGCCAACGTCCTGACTTTC. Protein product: CASRQTAGANVLTF. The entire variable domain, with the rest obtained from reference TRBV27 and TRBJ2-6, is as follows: EAQVTQNPRYLITVTGKKLTVTCSQNMNHEYMSWYRQDPGLGLRQIYYSMNVEVTDKGDVPEGYKVSRKEKRNFPLILESPSPNQTSLYFCASRQTAGANVLTFGAGSRLTVL.

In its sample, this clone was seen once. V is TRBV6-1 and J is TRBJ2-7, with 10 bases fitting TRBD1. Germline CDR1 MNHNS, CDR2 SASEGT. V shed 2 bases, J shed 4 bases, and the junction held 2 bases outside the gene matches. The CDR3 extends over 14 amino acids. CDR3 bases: TGTGCCAGCAGTGAACCGGGACAGGGGTACGAGCAGTACTTC. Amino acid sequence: CASSEPGQGYEQYF.

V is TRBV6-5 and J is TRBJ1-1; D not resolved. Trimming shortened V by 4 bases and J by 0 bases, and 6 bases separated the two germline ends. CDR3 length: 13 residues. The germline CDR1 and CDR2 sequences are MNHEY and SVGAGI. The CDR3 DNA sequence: TGTGCCAGCAGTTTGACATTGAACACTGAAGCTTTCTTT. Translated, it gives CASSLTLNTEAFF.

CDR3 loop: CASRERQGAWNTIYF. CDR3 sequence (DNA): TGTGCCAGCAGAGAAAGACAGGGGGCTTGGAACACCATATATTTT. V gene TRBV27 combines with J gene TRBJ1-3; 10 bases match TRBD1. This CDR3 contains 15 residues. V gave up 6 bases and J gave up 7 bases; unmatched junction bases: 9. Germline assignment: CDR1 MNHEY and CDR2 SMNVEV (reference sequence).

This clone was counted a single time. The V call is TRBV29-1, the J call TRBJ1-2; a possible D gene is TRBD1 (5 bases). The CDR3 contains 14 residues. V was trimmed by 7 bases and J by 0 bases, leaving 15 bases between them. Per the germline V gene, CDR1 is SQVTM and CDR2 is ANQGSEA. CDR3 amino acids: CSAGPTETNYGYTF. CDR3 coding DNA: TGCAGCGCTGGCCCGACAGAAACTAACTATGGCTACACCTTC.

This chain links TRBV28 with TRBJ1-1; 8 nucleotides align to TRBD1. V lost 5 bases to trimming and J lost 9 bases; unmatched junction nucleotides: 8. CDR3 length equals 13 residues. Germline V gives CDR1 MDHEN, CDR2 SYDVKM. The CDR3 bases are TGTGCCAGCAGTACCCCGGACAGGGCCAAAGCTTTCTTT. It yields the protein CASSTPDRAKAFF.

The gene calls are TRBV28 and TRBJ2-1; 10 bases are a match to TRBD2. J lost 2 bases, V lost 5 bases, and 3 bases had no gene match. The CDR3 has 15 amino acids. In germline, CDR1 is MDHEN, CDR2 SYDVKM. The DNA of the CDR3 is TGTGCCAGCAGTACAAGCGGGAGGGCCTACAATGAGCAGTTCTTC. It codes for CASSTSGRAYNEQFF.

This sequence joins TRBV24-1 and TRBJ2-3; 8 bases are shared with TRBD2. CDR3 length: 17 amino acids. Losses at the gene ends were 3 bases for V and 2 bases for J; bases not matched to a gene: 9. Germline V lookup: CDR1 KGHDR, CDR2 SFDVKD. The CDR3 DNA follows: TGTGCCACCAGTGATCCCCTCGGCGGGGGGACCACAGATACGCAGTATTTT. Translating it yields CATSDPLGGGTTDTQYF.

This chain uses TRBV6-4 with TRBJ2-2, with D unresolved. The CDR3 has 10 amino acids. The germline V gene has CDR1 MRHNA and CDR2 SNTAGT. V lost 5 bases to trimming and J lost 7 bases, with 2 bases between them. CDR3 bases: TGTGCCAGCAGTCTCGGGGAGCTGTTTTTT. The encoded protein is CASSLGELFF.

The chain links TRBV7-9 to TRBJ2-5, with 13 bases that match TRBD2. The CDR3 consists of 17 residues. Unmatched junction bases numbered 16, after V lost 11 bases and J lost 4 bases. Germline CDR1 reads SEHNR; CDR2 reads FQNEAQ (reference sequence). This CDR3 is CALNRGLGTSGIETQYF. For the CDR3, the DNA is TGTGCCCTTAATAGGGGGCTCGGGACTAGCGGGATAGAGACCCAGTACTTC.

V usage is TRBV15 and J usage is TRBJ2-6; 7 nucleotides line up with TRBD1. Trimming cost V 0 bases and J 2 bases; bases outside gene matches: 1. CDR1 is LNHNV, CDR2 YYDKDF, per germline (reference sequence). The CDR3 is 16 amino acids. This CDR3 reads CATSRETGPGANVLTF. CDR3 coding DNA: TGTGCCACCAGCAGAGAGACAGGGCCTGGGGCCAACGTCCTGACTTTC.

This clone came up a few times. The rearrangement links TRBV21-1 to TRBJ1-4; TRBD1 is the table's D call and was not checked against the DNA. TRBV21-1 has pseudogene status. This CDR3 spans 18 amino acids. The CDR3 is CASSGGTGTAGPNEKLFF. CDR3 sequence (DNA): TGTGCCAGCAGCGGAGGGACAGGTACGGCCGGCCCTAATGAAAAACTGTTTTTT.

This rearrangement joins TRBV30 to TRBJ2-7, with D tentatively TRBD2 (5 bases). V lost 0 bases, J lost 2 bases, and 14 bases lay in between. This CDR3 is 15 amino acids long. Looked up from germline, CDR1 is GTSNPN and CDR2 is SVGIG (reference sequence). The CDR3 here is CAWSVRRTDTYEQYF. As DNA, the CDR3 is TGTGCCTGGAGTGTACGAAGGACTGATACCTACGAGCAGTACTTC.

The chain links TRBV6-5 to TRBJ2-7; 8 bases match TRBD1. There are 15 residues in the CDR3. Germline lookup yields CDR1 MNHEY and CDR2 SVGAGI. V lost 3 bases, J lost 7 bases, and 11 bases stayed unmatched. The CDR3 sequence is CASSYSDRVQGEQYF. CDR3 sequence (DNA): TGTGCCAGCAGTTATTCGGACAGGGTCCAAGGGGAGCAGTACTTC.

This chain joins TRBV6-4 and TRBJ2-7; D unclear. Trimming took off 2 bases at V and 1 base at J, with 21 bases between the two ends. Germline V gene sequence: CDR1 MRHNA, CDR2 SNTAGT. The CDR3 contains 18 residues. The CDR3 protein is CASSDAAWRLDPSYEQYF. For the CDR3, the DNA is TGTGCCAGCAGTGACGCGGCTTGGAGACTCGATCCGTCCTACGAGCAGTACTTC.

CDR3 region: CASSLAYGTATYEQYF. CDR3 bases: TGTGCCAGCAGCTTAGCTTACGGGACAGCAACCTACGAGCAGTACTTC. The gene calls are TRBV7-2 and TRBJ2-7, with 7 bases matching TRBD1. The CDR3 spans 16 residues. The J segment lost 2 bases and the V segment lost 0 bases, leaving 7 bases of the junction unmatched. The germline V gene encodes CDR1 SGHTA and CDR2 FQGNSA.

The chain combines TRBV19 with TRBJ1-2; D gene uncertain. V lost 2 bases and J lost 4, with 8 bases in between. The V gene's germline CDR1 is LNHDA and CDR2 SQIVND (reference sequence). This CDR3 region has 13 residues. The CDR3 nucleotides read TGTGCCAGTAGTATAATAGATTTCTATGGCTACACCTTC. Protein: CASSIIDFYGYTF.

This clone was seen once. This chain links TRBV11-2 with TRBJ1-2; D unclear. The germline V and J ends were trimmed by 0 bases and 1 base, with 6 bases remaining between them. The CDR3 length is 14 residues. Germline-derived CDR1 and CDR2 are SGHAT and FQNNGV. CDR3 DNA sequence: TGTGCCAGCAGCTTAGACGTCGGTAACTATGGCTACACCTTC. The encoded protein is CASSLDVGNYGYTF. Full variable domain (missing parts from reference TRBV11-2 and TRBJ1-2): EAGVAQSPRYKIIEKRQSVAFWCNPISGHATLYWYQQILGQGPKLLIQFQNNGVVDDSQLPKDRFSAERLKGVDSTLKIQPAKLEDSAVYLCASSLDVGNYGYTFGSGTRLTVV.

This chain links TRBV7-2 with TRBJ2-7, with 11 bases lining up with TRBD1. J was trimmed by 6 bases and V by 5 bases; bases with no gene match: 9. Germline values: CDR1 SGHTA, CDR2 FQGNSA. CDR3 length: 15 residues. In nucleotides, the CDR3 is TGTGCCAGCAGCACCCCGGGACAGGGGGTCGTCGAGCAGTACTTC. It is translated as CASSTPGQGVVEQYF.